Listed below are T cell receptor beta chains from one sample, sequenced in a study of control samples from healthy donors and cancer patients. Libraries were prepared by immunoSEQ multiplex PCR; TCRdb keeps only in-frame clonotypes and omits some of them. The data hold about 140,000 clones, with around 90% observed a single time. Material: blood. The receptors shown here come from a man aged 18 to 30 in good health. Both conserved end residues are part of each CDR3. A D gene is named only where the DNA matches it firmly. The size entry is marked missing in some rows and otherwise reads once, few, many or a size class.

v_call	d_call	clone_size	j_call	cdr3_aa	cdr3_nt
TRBV11-1	.	.	TRBJ1-1	CASSFPGNTEAFF	TGTGCCAGCAGCTTTCCGGGGAACACTGAAGCTTTCTTT
TRBV28	.	once	TRBJ1-5	CASSLFGRDGSNQPQHF	TGTGCCAGCAGTTTATTCGGTCGGGACGGAAGCAATCAGCCCCAGCATTTT
TRBV24-1	.	.	TRBJ2-5	CATSDGKREYQETQYF	TGTGCCACCAGTGATGGGAAACGAGAGTACCAAGAGACCCAGTACTTC
TRBV5-1	TRBD2	.	TRBJ2-2	CASSLLAGYTGELFF	TGCGCCAGCAGCTTACTAGCGGGATACACCGGGGAGCTGTTTTTT
TRBV7-9	.	few	TRBJ1-2	CASSSHRRSYTF	TGTGCCAGCAGCTCCCACAGGAGGAGCTACACCTTC
TRBV30	TRBD1	.	TRBJ2-7	CAWSPGTVSYEQYF	TGTGCCTGGAGTCCCGGGACAGTTTCCTACGAGCAGTACTTC
TRBV6-2/TRBV6-3	.	few	TRBJ2-2	CASSYPSRGKTTNTGELFF	TGTGCCAGCAGTTACCCAAGCAGGGGAAAAACCACGAACACCGGGGAGCTGTTTTTT
TRBV19	.	.	TRBJ1-5	CASSPPGTAPNQPQHF	TGTGCCAGTAGTCCGCCGGGGACGGCCCCGAATCAGCCCCAGCATTTT
TRBV11-2	.	.	TRBJ2-7	CASSNTTGTGEQYF	TGTGCCAGCAGCAACACGACAGGGACTGGCGAGCAGTACTTC
TRBV7-2	TRBD2	.	TRBJ2-7	CASSLGGLADEQYF	TGTGCCAGCAGCTTAGGGGGACTAGCGGACGAGCAGTACTTC
TRBV19	.	.	TRBJ2-3	CASSVDQAPHTDTQYF	TGTGCCAGTAGTGTCGACCAGGCCCCTCACACAGATACGCAGTATTTT
TRBV7-2	.	.	TRBJ1-2	CASSIGTPRSPNYGYTF	TGTGCCAGCAGCATCGGGACACCCAGATCCCCCAACTATGGCTACACCTTC
TRBV19	.	.	TRBJ1-6	CASSIQFRGNSPLHF	TGTGCCAGTAGTATTCAATTTCGGGGGAATTCACCCCTCCACTTT
TRBV10-1	.	.	TRBJ1-3	CASSDLRDTEGNTIYF	TGCGCCAGCAGCGATCTCCGGGACACCGAAGGAAACACCATATATTTT
TRBV14	.	.	TRBJ2-7	CASSQMGSPEIYEQYF	TGTGCCAGCAGCCAGATGGGCAGCCCGGAGATATACGAGCAGTACTTC
TRBV5-1	TRBD1	.	TRBJ2-3	CASSSGQGTDTQYF	TGCGCCAGCAGCTCCGGACAGGGGACAGATACGCAGTATTTT
TRBV30	.	once	TRBJ1-1	CAGGNLNTEAFF	TGTGCCGGGGGGAATTTGAACACTGAAGCTTTCTTT
TRBV7-3	TRBD1	.	TRBJ2-7	CASSVQGAGEQYF	TGTGCCAGCAGCGTACAGGGGGCAGGGGAGCAGTACTTC
TRBV5-6	.	.	TRBJ1-4	CASSSESWEYEKLFF	TGTGCCAGCAGCTCCGAGAGCTGGGAATATGAAAAACTGTTTTTT
TRBV9	TRBD1	.	TRBJ1-6	CASSAPGTGNNSPLHF	TGTGCCAGCAGCGCCCCCGGGACAGGGAATAATTCACCCCTCCACTTT
TRBV4-1	.	.	TRBJ2-2	CASSPKGSSTGELFF	TGCGCCAGCAGCCCTAAGGGCAGTTCCACCGGGGAGCTGTTTTTT
TRBV4-1	.	.	TRBJ1-1	CASSQGDGAEAFF	TGCGCCAGCAGCCAAGGGGATGGGGCTGAAGCTTTCTTT
TRBV2	.	.	TRBJ1-3	CASSLGALSGNTIYF	TGTGCCAGCAGTCTCGGGGCCCTCTCTGGAAACACCATATATTTT
TRBV11-2	TRBD2	.	TRBJ2-1	CASVRGASGVNEQFF	TGTGCCAGCGTTCGCGGGGCTAGCGGGGTAAATGAGCAGTTCTTC
TRBV16	TRBD1	once	TRBJ1-1	CASSPTTTGEEAFF	TGTGCCAGCAGCCCGACGACCACAGGGGAAGAAGCTTTCTTT
TRBV2	TRBD1	once	TRBJ1-2	CASSESVTGGGYTF	TGTGCCAGCAGTGAATCCGTGACAGGGGGTGGCTACACCTTC
TRBV29-1	TRBD1	.	TRBJ1-1	CSVWTGIYMNTEAFF	TGCAGCGTGTGGACAGGGATATACATGAACACTGAAGCTTTCTTT
TRBV7-2	.	.	TRBJ2-7	CASSWKADSSYEQYF	TGTGCCAGCAGCTGGAAAGCGGACAGTTCCTACGAGCAGTACTTC
TRBV28	.	.	TRBJ2-4	CASSLVWGSKNIQYF	TGTGCCAGCAGTTTAGTATGGGGGTCCAAAAACATTCAGTACTTC
TRBV5-1	TRBD1	once	TRBJ1-1	CASSVRDRDSEAFF	TGCGCCAGCAGCGTTCGGGACAGGGATTCTGAAGCTTTCTTT
TRBV6-5	TRBD1	.	TRBJ1-2	CASRTGTGARGSYTF	TGTGCCAGCAGGACCGGGACAGGGGCCCGTGGGAGCTACACCTTC
TRBV11-2	.	.	TRBJ1-1	CASSPGVLLSTEAFF	TGTGCCAGCAGCCCCGGGGTTCTTCTTAGCACTGAAGCTTTCTTT
TRBV4-1	.	.	TRBJ1-2	CASSQEGGSVRNGYTF	TGCGCCAGCAGCCAAGAAGGAGGGAGCGTTCGGAATGGCTACACCTTC
TRBV2	TRBD1	few	TRBJ1-2	CASSVYRGRSGYTF	TGTGCCAGCAGTGTTTACAGGGGGCGATCGGGCTACACCTTC
TRBV5-1	.	once	TRBJ1-1	CASSLEPASSEAFF	TGCGCCAGCAGCTTGGAACCGGCGAGCTCTGAAGCTTTCTTT
TRBV21-1	.	few	TRBJ1-1	CASSKEVGQRPSEAFF	TGTGCCAGCAGCAAAGAGGTGGGGCAGCGACCCAGTGAAGCTTTCTTT
TRBV5-1	TRBD2	.	TRBJ2-3	CASSLELIAGGIPSTDTQYF	TGCGCCAGCAGCTTGGAGCTTATTGCGGGGGGGATTCCTAGCACAGATACGCAGTATTTT
TRBV4-1	.	few	TRBJ1-5	CASSQVQSPGPQHF	TGCGCCAGCAGCCAAGTCCAGAGCCCGGGGCCCCAGCATTTT
TRBV30	TRBD2	.	TRBJ2-5	CAWGTSEETQYF	TGTGCCTGGGGGACTAGCGAAGAGACCCAGTACTTC
TRBV4-1	.	.	TRBJ1-2	CASSQDGQVRGYTF	TGCGCCAGCAGCCAAGATGGGCAGGTTCGGGGCTACACCTTC
TRBV21-1	.	.	TRBJ1-2	CASSKANYRDKGYGYTF	TGTGCCAGCAGCAAAGCGAATTACCGGGACAAAGGGTATGGCTACACCTTC
TRBV5-5	.	.	TRBJ1-3	CASSLVRTIGNTIYF	TGTGCCAGCAGCTTGGTTCGGACTATCGGGAACACCATATATTTT
TRBV12-3/TRBV12-4	.	.	TRBJ2-2	CASSYIMGELFF	TGTGCCAGCAGTTATATTATGGGGGAGCTGTTTTTT
TRBV5-1	.	.	TRBJ2-1	CASSLGTYNEQFF	TGCGCCAGCAGCTTGGGGACGTACAATGAGCAGTTCTTC
TRBV6-2/TRBV6-3	.	.	TRBJ2-1	CASGRRSSYNEQFF	TGTGCCAGCGGCCGGCGGAGCTCCTACAATGAGCAGTTCTTC
TRBV7-9	.	.	TRBJ1-2	CASSNTGLYDFDGYTF	TGTGCCAGCAGCAACACAGGGTTGTATGATTTCGATGGCTACACCTTC
TRBV29-1	.	.	TRBJ2-5	CSVRGGTEEETQYF	TGCAGCGTTCGAGGAGGGACAGAAGAAGAGACCCAGTACTTC
TRBV29-1	TRBD1	.	TRBJ2-3	CSVAAQGGTDTQYF	TGCAGCGTTGCAGCCCAGGGGGGCACAGATACGCAGTATTTT
TRBV6-5	.	.	TRBJ2-7	CASSPRDNYEQYF	TGTGCCAGCAGCCCCAGGGACAACTACGAGCAGTACTTC
TRBV4-2	.	.	TRBJ2-5	CASSHDGTSQETQYF	TGTGCCAGCAGCCACGACGGGACCAGCCAAGAGACCCAGTACTTC
TRBV15	.	.	TRBJ1-1	CATSTGVTEAFF	TGTGCCACCAGCACAGGGGTCACTGAAGCTTTCTTT
TRBV4-2	.	.	TRBJ2-3	CASSPLGRVDGDTQYF	TGTGCCAGCAGCCCCCTAGGCAGGGTCGACGGAGATACGCAGTATTTT
TRBV5-1	.	few	TRBJ2-5	CASSLAVRDQATGGTQYF	TGCGCCAGCAGCTTGGCAGTCAGGGATCAGGCAACAGGTGGGACCCAGTACTTC
TRBV18	TRBD1	.	TRBJ1-1	CASSPSTGGASNTEAFF	TGTGCCAGCTCACCGTCGACAGGGGGCGCGTCTAACACTGAAGCTTTCTTT
TRBV10-1	TRBD1	.	TRBJ2-1	CASSERTGVASYNEQFF	TGCGCCAGCAGTGAGAGGACAGGGGTAGCCTCCTACAATGAGCAGTTCTTC
TRBV6-1	TRBD1	.	TRBJ1-5	CASSEKTGRNQPQHF	TGTGCCAGCAGTGAAAAGACAGGGCGCAATCAGCCCCAGCATTTT
TRBV7-6	TRBD1	.	TRBJ1-6	CASSLQPPWGQGAYNSPLHF	TGTGCCAGCAGCTTACAGCCCCCCTGGGGACAGGGGGCATATAATTCACCCCTCCACTTT
TRBV15	TRBD1	.	TRBJ1-3	CATSRDRGPGNTIYF	TGTGCCACCAGCAGAGATAGGGGGCCAGGAAACACCATATATTTT
TRBV5-1	TRBD1	.	TRBJ1-1	CASTLDRASEAFF	TGCGCCAGCACCCTGGACAGGGCCTCTGAAGCTTTCTTT